This paragraph reports one T cell receptor (beta chain). Genomic DNA from each subset was divided evenly over several immunoSEQ plates. TCRdb's table, derived via immunoSEQ multiplex PCR, lists solely in-frame clones and lacks some. There are approximately 2.4 million clones in the sample; approximately 94% occur only once, and 0.13% lies in the top ten. Germline V gene lookup returns CDR1 WSHSY and CDR2 SAAADI. This CDR3 is 16 amino acids long. Trimming took off 2 bases at V and 1 base at J, with 14 bases between the two ends. The data derive from a study of shared clonotypes between healthy human individuals. There were only Caucasian adults among the donors, and all lived in Nashville, Tennessee. A split of CD4+ cells into CD45RA+ naive and CD45RA-negative memory subsets was performed.

The receptor's source is a man between 18 and 35 years old in good health. The sample was naive CD4+ T cells sorted from blood. The subset denotes: CD45RA+ positively selected. The rearrangement joins TRBV10-2 to TRBJ1-2; tentative D call: TRBD1 (6 bases). The CDR3 coding sequence is TGCGCCAGCAGTGAGCCGGAGGGCAGGGGTAACTATGGCTACACCTTC. Residues: CASSEPEGRGNYGYTF.